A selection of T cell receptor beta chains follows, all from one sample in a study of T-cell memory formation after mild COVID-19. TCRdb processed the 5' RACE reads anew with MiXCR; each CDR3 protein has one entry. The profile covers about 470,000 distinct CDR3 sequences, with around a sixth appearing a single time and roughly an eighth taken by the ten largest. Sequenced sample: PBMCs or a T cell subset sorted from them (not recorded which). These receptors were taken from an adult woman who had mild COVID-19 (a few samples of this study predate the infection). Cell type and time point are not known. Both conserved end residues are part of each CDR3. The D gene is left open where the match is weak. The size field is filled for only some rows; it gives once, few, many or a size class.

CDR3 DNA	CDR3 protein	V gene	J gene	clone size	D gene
TGTGCCACTGCAGGGGGCTCCTACGAGCAGTACTTC	CATAGGSYEQYF	TRBV10-3	TRBJ2-7	-	TRBD1
TGTGCCAGCAGTGAATACGGGGAGGCAGATACGCAGTATTTT	CASSEYGEADTQYF	TRBV25-1	TRBJ2-3	-	-
TGCGCCAGCAGCCCTAGGCTTTTCGTGGACAGTGAGGAAAAACTGTTTTTT	CASSPRLFVDSEEKLFF	TRBV5-1	TRBJ1-4	-	-
TGTGCCAGCAGTCAGCAGGGGGCATCTGGTTACGAGCAGTACTTC	CASSQQGASGYEQYF	TRBV7-3	TRBJ2-7	few	TRBD1
TGTGCCAGCAACAGGGGTTATCAGCCCCAGCATTTT	CASNRGYQPQHF	TRBV25-1	TRBJ1-5	-	TRBD1
TGTGCCAGCAGCTTGGCGGATCGGGTCCCGTTCTTC	CASSLADRVPFF	TRBV5-4	TRBJ2-1	few	-
TGTGCCAGCAGTTTAATCCCAGGACTAGCGGGGTTCTACAATGAGCAGTTCTTC	CASSLIPGLAGFYNEQFF	TRBV6-2/TRBV6-3	TRBJ2-1	-	TRBD2
TGTGCCAGCAGCCCCGGAACCACGACAGGGGGTTACAGAAATGAGCAGTTCTTC	CASSPGTTTGGYRNEQFF	TRBV12-3/TRBV12-4	TRBJ2-1	-	TRBD1
TGTGCCAGCAGCTTAAGGTCAGATACGCAGTATTTT	CASSLRSDTQYF	TRBV7-2	TRBJ2-3	-	-
TGTGCCAGCACCGACTCTTGGGCCGCAACTCGGGCTTTCTTT	CASTDSWAATRAFF	TRBV6-4	TRBJ1-1	few	-
TGTGCCAGCAGACCCCAGGGACAAGCGGACTCACCCCTCCACTTT	CASRPQGQADSPLHF	TRBV7-9	TRBJ1-6	-	-
TGCAGTGCTAGAGCCCCCGCCCAGGGGTCTGAAGCTTTCTTT	CSARAPAQGSEAFF	TRBV20-1	TRBJ1-1	-	-
TGTGCCAGCAGCCAAGATGGGGCAGGGGGCTCCTACGAGCAGTACTTC	CASSQDGAGGSYEQYF	TRBV4-2	TRBJ2-7	-	TRBD1
TGCAGCGTCCGTACTAGATTGTCGCGAGAGCAGTACTTC	CSVRTRLSREQYF	TRBV29-1	TRBJ2-7	many	-
TGTGCCAGCAGCAATGACAGGGGTACTGAAAAACTGTTTTTT	CASSNDRGTEKLFF	TRBV9	TRBJ1-4	-	TRBD1
TGTGCCAGCAGCTCTTACAGGGCCGAGCAGTACTTC	CASSSYRAEQYF	TRBV7-9	TRBJ2-7	-	-
TGCAGCGTTAGTCCAGTCGGTCGAGATGAGCAGTTCTTC	CSVSPVGRDEQFF	TRBV29-1	TRBJ2-1	few	-
TGCGCCAGCAGCCAGGAAGGCGGCGGGGGAGTCAAAGAGCAGTTCTTC	CASSQEGGGGVKEQFF	TRBV4-1	TRBJ2-1	-	TRBD2
TGTGCCAGCTCACCGCCGATGGGGCAAGAAGAGACCCAGTACTTC	CASSPPMGQEETQYF	TRBV18	TRBJ2-5	few	-
TGTGCCAGCAGTTTTGTGGGACTAGCGGGAGAGACCCAGTACTTC	CASSFVGLAGETQYF	TRBV28	TRBJ2-5	few	TRBD2
TGTGCCAGTAGTATTTCGTCGGGATTATATGGCTACACCTTC	CASSISSGLYGYTF	TRBV19	TRBJ1-2	few	-
TGTGCCAGCAGTAGTAGCGGGAGGGCCGGTGAGCAGTTCTTC	CASSSSGRAGEQFF	TRBV6-2/TRBV6-3	TRBJ2-1	few	TRBD2
TGTGCCAGCTCACCAGAAACAGGGTGGTACGAGCAGTACTTC	CASSPETGWYEQYF	TRBV18	TRBJ2-7	-	-
TGTGCCTGGAGTCACGGACTGGGGAATGAGCAGTTCTTC	CAWSHGLGNEQFF	TRBV30	TRBJ2-1	-	-
TGCGCCAGCAGTCCCACAGGGAAGACCTCCTACGAGCAGTACTTC	CASSPTGKTSYEQYF	TRBV4-1	TRBJ2-7	-	-
TGTGCCACCAGCAGAGAGGGTTGGGGCACCGGGGAGCTGTTTTTT	CATSREGWGTGELFF	TRBV15	TRBJ2-2	few	-
TGCGCCAGCAGCTCGGACAGACCTACAGATACGCAGTATTTT	CASSSDRPTDTQYF	TRBV5-1	TRBJ2-3	few	-
TGTGCCAGTAGTATTCGACAGGGGGCTACCTACAATGAGCAGTTCTTC	CASSIRQGATYNEQFF	TRBV19	TRBJ2-1	many	TRBD1
TGCAGTCCACGACAGCCCACTAACTATGGCTACACCTTC	CSPRQPTNYGYTF	TRBV20-1	TRBJ1-2	few	-
TGCGCCAGCAGACTAAAATCGGGACAAGAGACCCAGTACTTC	CASRLKSGQETQYF	TRBV5-1	TRBJ2-5	few	-
TGCAGTGCTATAAAAAATCAGCCCCAGCATTTT	CSAIKNQPQHF	TRBV20-1	TRBJ1-5	-	-
TGCGCCAGCAGCCAAATAAAACCAAGCGGCACCTCAATAAACATTCAGTACTTC	CASSQIKPSGTSINIQYF	TRBV4-1	TRBJ2-4	many	-
TGCGCCAGCAGCCCCCCTTCTCACGAGCAGTACTTC	CASSPPSHEQYF	TRBV23-1	TRBJ2-7	-	-
TGCGCCAGCAGCCAAGATCGGGCAGGCACAGATACGCAGTATTTT	CASSQDRAGTDTQYF	TRBV4-3	TRBJ2-3	-	-
TGTGCCAGCAGCGGGTACGGGCCAGAAGGATGGCAGCCCCAGCATTTT	CASSGYGPEGWQPQHF	TRBV7-9	TRBJ1-5	-	-
TGTGCCAGTAGTATACGGGGCCGAGGGACTGAAGCTTTCTTT	CASSIRGRGTEAFF	TRBV19	TRBJ1-1	-	-
TGTGCCAGCGCCCGGACAGGAGGTTACAATGAGCAGTTCTTC	CASARTGGYNEQFF	TRBV5-4	TRBJ2-1	-	TRBD1
TGTGCCAGCAGTTTCGGGAGTGAGAATGAGCAGTTCTTC	CASSFGSENEQFF	TRBV27	TRBJ2-1	-	-
TGTGCCAGCAGTGAAGTACCCCAAGTCGAGCAGTACTTC	CASSEVPQVEQYF	TRBV2	TRBJ2-7	-	-
TGCAGTGCTGGAGCTCTAGCGGGGGTCGAGACCCAGTACTTC	CSAGALAGVETQYF	TRBV20-1	TRBJ2-5	many	TRBD2
TGTGCCAGCAGCGCTAGCGGATTTACCTACGAGCAGTACTTC	CASSASGFTYEQYF	TRBV9	TRBJ2-7	-	TRBD2
TGCAGCGTTGAAGGGCAGGGTACCGAGCAGTACTTC	CSVEGQGTEQYF	TRBV29-1	TRBJ2-7	-	-
TGCGCCAGCAGCCAAGACCCCGACAAGACCTATGGCTACACCTTC	CASSQDPDKTYGYTF	TRBV4-1	TRBJ1-2	-	-
TGTGCCAGCAGCGACCCAGGCAGGGTGAACACCGGGGAGCTGTTTTTT	CASSDPGRVNTGELFF	TRBV7-2	TRBJ2-2	many	-
TGTGCCAGCAGCTTTAATACCGGGGCGCGGGGAAGAGAAGCTTTCTTT	CASSFNTGARGREAFF	TRBV27	TRBJ1-1	few	-
TGTGCCAGCAGCTTATCCGGGACAAAGGACACTGAAGCTTTCTTT	CASSLSGTKDTEAFF	TRBV7-9	TRBJ1-1	-	-
TGTGCCAGCAGCTTGACAACACAGCAGGCCACTGAAGCTTTCTTT	CASSLTTQQATEAFF	TRBV5-4	TRBJ1-1	many	-
TGTGCCAGCAGTGACTCGAACCAGGGAACCGGGGAGCTGTTTTTT	CASSDSNQGTGELFF	TRBV6-4	TRBJ2-2	few	-
TGCAGTGCTAAACAGGCTCACCTGGACTACACCTTC	CSAKQAHLDYTF	TRBV20-1	TRBJ1-2	-	-
TGTGCCAGCTCACCACCGAGCAGGGGGACCTACGAGCAGTACTTC	CASSPPSRGTYEQYF	TRBV18	TRBJ2-7	-	TRBD1
TGCGCCAGCAGCTTCTCAGGGCTAACTGAAGCTTTCTTT	CASSFSGLTEAFF	TRBV5-1	TRBJ1-1	-	-
TGTGCCAGCAGCAAAGGGAGAGGAGGTGAAAAACTGTTTTTT	CASSKGRGGEKLFF	TRBV9	TRBJ1-4	few	-
TGTGCCAGCAGTGATGCGAACCAAGAGACCCAGTACTTC	CASSDANQETQYF	TRBV25-1	TRBJ2-5	-	-
TGTGCCTGGAGTGTTCTCGGCGGGATGGGGCTGAGCGTCTATGGCTACACCTTC	CAWSVLGGMGLSVYGYTF	TRBV30	TRBJ1-2	-	-
TGTGCCAGCAGCGTAGATGGCGCTAACAATGAGCAGTTCTTC	CASSVDGANNEQFF	TRBV9	TRBJ2-1	few	-
TGTGCCAGCAGTTTCAACTACCTAAACACCGGGGAGCTGTTTTTT	CASSFNYLNTGELFF	TRBV28	TRBJ2-2	many	-
TGTGCCAGCAGCGAGACAGACGGAGCCTACGAGCAGTACTTC	CASSETDGAYEQYF	TRBV9	TRBJ2-7	-	-
TGTGCCAGCAGGGGAGACAGGGGGCAAGCCTACAATGAGCAGTTCTTC	CASRGDRGQAYNEQFF	TRBV7-2	TRBJ2-1	-	TRBD1
TGTGCCAGCACCTCCGTCTCACCCCTCCACTTT	CASTSVSPLHF	TRBV6-2/TRBV6-3	TRBJ1-6	once	-